Listed here are 12 T cell receptor beta chains from one sample, sequenced in a study of cytomegalovirus exposure and HLA in healthy donors. The PCR used 60 Vbeta and 13 Jbeta primers. Method: immunoSEQ multiplex PCR; TCRdb's copy keeps in-frame clones and lacks some. The profile covers over 90,000 clones, with 55% to 80% appearing a single time and about 4.5% taken by the ten largest. Source material: PBMCs. Receptors were obtained from a human donor in good health.

V and J are TRBV7-2 and TRBJ2-5; 7 nucleotides align to TRBD2. V was pared by 2 bases and J by 2 bases, with 5 bases of the junction left unmatched. Germline V gene data show CDR1 as SGHTA and CDR2 as FQGNSA. CDR3 size: 15 residues. The CDR3 DNA reads as TGTGCCAGCAGCTTATGGGGGGGGATTCAAGAGACCCAGTACTTC. Its protein is CASSLWGGIQETQYF.

Only a few counts were recorded for this clone. The chain couples TRBV19 to TRBJ1-1, with D possibly being TRBD1 (5 bases). CDR3 length equals 13 residues. Looked up from germline, CDR1 is LNHDA and CDR2 is SQIVND (reference sequence). The V end was cut by 5 bases, the J end by 3 bases, with 10 bases between. The CDR3 protein is CASSDSLHTEAFF. CDR3 bases: TGTGCCAGTAGTGACAGTCTACACACTGAAGCTTTCTTT. The whole variable domain, filled in from reference TRBV19 and TRBJ1-1, reads DGGITQSPKYLFRKEGQNVTLSCEQNLNHDAMYWYRQDPGQGLRLIYYSQIVNDFQKGDIAEGYSVSREKKESFPLTVTSAQKNPTAFYLCASSDSLHTEAFFGQGTRLTVV.

The chain links TRBV19 to TRBJ2-5; 8 bases fit TRBD2. Trimming at V came to 4 bases and at J to 3 bases, leaving 10 bases not matched to a gene. This CDR3 contains 16 residues. CDR1 is LNHDA, CDR2 SQIVND, per germline (reference sequence). The CDR3, as DNA: TGTGCCAGTAGTAAGATCTTGACTAGCGCTAAAGAGACCCAGTACTTC. Its protein product is CASSKILTSAKETQYF.

This clone was detected a few times. This sample also contains other DNA sequences that code for the same CDR3. The chain joins TRBV27 to TRBJ1-5, with 10 bases lining up with TRBD1. The CDR3 consists of 15 residues. Germline CDR1 and CDR2: MNHEY and SMNVEV (reference sequence). Trimming cost V 5 bases and J 2 bases; bases outside gene matches: 3. CDR3 bases: TGTGCCAGCAGTGTCGGGACAGGGGGCAATCAGCCCCAGCATTTT. As protein: CASSVGTGGNQPQHF.

The rearrangement links TRBV19 to TRBJ2-3; perhaps TRBD2 as D (6 bases). Germline loops: CDR1 LNHDA, CDR2 SQIVND (reference sequence). CDR3 length equals 17 residues. Trimming left V 5 bases short and J 1 base short, with 19 bases between. In nucleotides, the CDR3 is TGTGCCAGTAGTGACCCTCCGGGACTTAGGGGCACAGATACGCAGTATTTT. As protein: CASSDPPGLRGTDTQYF.

This clone was counted once. The chain uses TRBV11-2 and TRBJ2-7, with TRBD1 identical over 8 bases. Germline V lookup: CDR1 SGHAT, CDR2 FQNNGV. The CDR3 runs 14 residues. V gave up 3 bases and J gave up 0 bases; unmatched junction bases: 1. The CDR3 DNA sequence: TGTGCCAGCAGCTTGACAGGGGCCTCCTACGAGCAGTACTTC. Residues: CASSLTGASYEQYF.

The V and J genes are TRBV19 and TRBJ1-2; D might be TRBD1 (5 bases). V was cut by 2 bases and J by 8 bases, with 18 bases left in between. CDR1 is LNHDA, CDR2 SQIVND, per germline (reference sequence). This CDR3 region has 15 residues. The CDR3 region has the DNA TGTGCCAGTAGTATACAGGGATCTACCCGAGAGGGCTACACCTTC. This translates into CASSIQGSTREGYTF.

The J gene is TRBJ2-1, the V gene TRBV7-9; 9 positions match TRBD2. This CDR3 has 15 residues. Germline CDR1 is SEHNR and CDR2 is FQNEAQ (reference sequence). J was trimmed by 2 bases and V by 8 bases; bases with no gene match: 7. CDR3 bases: TGTGCCAGCGGGGGGCTAGCGGGGACCTACAATGAGCAGTTCTTC. Translation: CASGGLAGTYNEQFF.

The V call is TRBV6-5, the J call TRBJ1-2, with TRBD1 identical over 12 bases. CDR3 length equals 13 residues. Germline CDR1 and CDR2: MNHEY and SVGAGI. V lost 7 bases and J lost 8; bases outside the gene matches: 5. CDR3 sequence (DNA): TGTGCCAGCACCCGGGACAGGGGGCGCGGCTACACCTTC. Residues: CASTRDRGRGYTF.

This clone was found a few times. The chain recombines TRBV4-1 with TRBJ2-7; no definite D call. The ends were cut back, 0 bases at V and 3 bases at J, with 15 bases in the middle. The CDR3 has 16 amino acids. The germline gives CDR1 MGHRA, CDR2 YSYEKL. The DNA for the CDR3 is TGCGCCAGCAGCCAAGACGCCCCCAGGTTATTCTACGAGCAGTACTTC. This codes for CASSQDAPRLFYEQYF.

V is TRBV28 and J is TRBJ2-7; 10 bases are shared with TRBD1. This CDR3 spans 13 amino acids. Germline values: CDR1 MDHEN, CDR2 SYDVKM. The V gene end was trimmed by 6 bases and the J gene end by 2 bases; junction bases not matched to a gene: 1. CDR3 in amino acids: CASRGQGPYEQYF. CDR3 sequence (DNA): TGTGCCAGCAGGGGACAGGGGCCCTACGAGCAGTACTTC.

This clone has a handful of counts. The J gene is TRBJ2-7, the V gene TRBV7-9; 13 positions match TRBD2. The CDR3 is 16 residues long. The V gene's germline CDR1 is SEHNR and CDR2 FQNEAQ (reference sequence). The V gene end was trimmed by 1 base and the J gene end by 3 bases; junction bases not matched to a gene: 3. CDR3 sequence: CASSLEGTSGNYEQYF. In DNA, the CDR3 is TGTGCCAGCAGCTTAGAAGGGACTAGCGGGAACTACGAGCAGTACTTC.